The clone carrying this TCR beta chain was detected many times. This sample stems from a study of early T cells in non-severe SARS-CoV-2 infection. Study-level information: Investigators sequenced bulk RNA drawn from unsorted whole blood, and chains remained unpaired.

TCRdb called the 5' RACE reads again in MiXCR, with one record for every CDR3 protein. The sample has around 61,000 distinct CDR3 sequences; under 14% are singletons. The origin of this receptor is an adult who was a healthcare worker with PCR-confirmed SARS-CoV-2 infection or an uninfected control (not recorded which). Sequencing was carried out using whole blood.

The CDR3 DNA reads TGTGCCTGGAGTGTAGCTAACACAGATACGCAGTATTTT. Protein product: CAWSVANTDTQYF. This rearrangement joins TRBV30 to TRBJ2-3; no definite D call. Trimming stripped 0 bases from V and 2 bases from J, with 6 bases between. The CDR3 length is 13 residues. Germline CDR1 is GTSNPN and CDR2 is SVGIG (reference sequence).